This T cell receptor (beta chain) came from a study of shared clonotypes between healthy human individuals. Study context: Each donor had three CD4 naive, three CD4 memory, two CD8 naive and one CD8 memory plate.

The V end lost 7 bases, the J end lost 0 bases, and 7 bases lay between the germline ends. This CDR3 has 13 residues. Germline CDR1 SGHTA, CDR2 FQGNSA. This clone was recorded a few times. Splitting the CD4+ cells yielded a CD45RA+ naive subset and a CD45RA-negative memory subset. Source study methods: Junction-only sequences without quality scores were provided by ImmunoSEQ, so filtering was different. The assay was immunoSEQ multiplex PCR, and TCRdb's table has in-frame clones only and misses some. The V and J calls and clone size were taken over from that table, and D and trimming were inferred from the DNA. The sample has about 1.5 million clones, nearly 99% seen once.

The chain links TRBV7-2 to TRBJ1-3; no clear D gene. Sequencing was performed on naive CD4+ T cells sorted from blood. Subset here: CD45RA+ positively selected. The TCR sequence derives from a man in his thirties or forties in good health. CDR3 sequence reads: CASTHISGNTIYF. CDR3 coding DNA: TGTGCCAGCACCCACATCTCTGGAAACACCATATATTTT.